This TCR beta chain is from a study of cytomegalovirus exposure and HLA in healthy donors. Primers included in the PCR were 60 Vbeta and 13 Jbeta primers. Generated by immunoSEQ multiplex PCR, the TCRdb table keeps only in-frame clones and is missing some. Among tens of thousands of clones listed, approximately 83% were seen once. Study-level results: One later analysis reportedly identified an Asian-associated ancestry cluster that showed fewer N-insertions than the roughly 700-donor mean.

As to this clone: No antigen is known for it.

V gave up 2 bases and J gave up 3 bases, with 13 bases separating them. The CDR3 contains 15 residues. Germline V gene data show CDR1 as MNHEY and CDR2 as SVGAGI. This TCR was recovered from a female donor in good health and CMV-seronegative. The V gene is TRBV6-5, the J gene TRBJ1-2, with D unclear. The sequenced sample consisted of PBMCs. CDR3 protein: CASSYGQPDYYGYTF. The CDR3 DNA reads TGTGCCAGCAGTTACGGTCAGCCTGACTACTATGGCTACACCTTC.